A selection of T cell receptor beta chains follows, all from one sample in a study of blood T cell repertoires in COVID-19. Clones were sequenced by immunoSEQ multiplex PCR, and TCRdb holds only the in-frame ones, with some missing. The sample lists more than 95,000 clones; more than 60% were seen once. The sequenced material came from peripheral blood. The source is a middle-aged man with acute or convalescent COVID-19. Both conserved end residues are part of each CDR3. The D gene is left open where the match is weak. Clone size is stated in some rows and not others, as once, few, many or a class when expanded.

j_call d_call v_call clone_size cdr3_nt cdr3_aa
TRBJ2-5 . TRBV11-2 few TGTGCCAGCAGCTTGGGGGGTAGACAAGAGACCCAGTACTTC CASSLGGRQETQYF
TRBJ2-2 TRBD2 TRBV19 . TGTGCCAGTAGTTCCCGGACTAGCGGGGGGCCGGGCACCGGGGAGCTGTTTTTT CASSSRTSGGPGTGELFF
TRBJ2-5 . TRBV7-3 many TGTGCCAGCAGCCTCGGAGGGTGGGAGACCCAGTACTTC CASSLGGWETQYF
TRBJ1-6 TRBD1 TRBV3-1/TRBV3-2 . TGTGCCAGCAGCCAAGTGACAGGGGGCTTATATAATTCACCCCTCCACTTT CASSQVTGGLYNSPLHF
TRBJ1-2 . TRBV13 . TGTGCCAGCAGCTTAGCCACTAACTATGGCTACACCTTC CASSLATNYGYTF
TRBJ1-2 . TRBV2 . TGTGCCTCAAGCGGGGAGGAACTATACTATGGCTACACCTTC CASSGEELYYGYTF
TRBJ2-3 TRBD1 TRBV18 . TGTGCCAGCTCACCAAGGACAGGGGGCCGCACAGATACGCAGTATTTT CASSPRTGGRTDTQYF
TRBJ2-5 TRBD1 TRBV18 . TGTGCCAGCTCACCACCGGTCGGGACAGGGTCAGAGACCCAGTACTTC CASSPPVGTGSETQYF
TRBJ2-1 . TRBV3-1/TRBV3-2 . TGTGCCAGCAGCCAGGACGCGGAGGGGCCCGAGCAGTTCTTC CASSQDAEGPEQFF
TRBJ1-2 TRBD1 TRBV18 . TGTGCCAGCTCACCAATAGGTCCAGGGGGCAGCTCGAACTATGGCTACACCTTC CASSPIGPGGSSNYGYTF
TRBJ1-4 TRBD1 TRBV5-1 . TGCGCCAGCAGCCCCGGGACAGGCGAAAAACTGTTTTTT CASSPGTGEKLFF
TRBJ2-3 . TRBV28 . TGTGCCAGCGTGGAGGGGTGGACAGATACGCAGTATTTT CASVEGWTDTQYF
TRBJ2-1 . TRBV5-4 . TGTGCCAGCAGCTTGGTGTATGGAGGAAACAATGAGCAGTTCTTC CASSLVYGGNNEQFF